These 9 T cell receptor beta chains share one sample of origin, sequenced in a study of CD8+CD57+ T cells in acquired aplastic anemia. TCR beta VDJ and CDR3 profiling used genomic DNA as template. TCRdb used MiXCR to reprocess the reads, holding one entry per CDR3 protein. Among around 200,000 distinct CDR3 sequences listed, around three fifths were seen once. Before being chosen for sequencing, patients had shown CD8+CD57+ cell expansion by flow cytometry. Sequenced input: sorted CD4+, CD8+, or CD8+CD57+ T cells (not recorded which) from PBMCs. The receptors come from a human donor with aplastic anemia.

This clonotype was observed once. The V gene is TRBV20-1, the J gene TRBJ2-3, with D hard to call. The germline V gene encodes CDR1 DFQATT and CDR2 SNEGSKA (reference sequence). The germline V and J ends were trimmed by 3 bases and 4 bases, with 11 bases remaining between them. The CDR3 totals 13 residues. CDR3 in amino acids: CSARGLSPDTQYF. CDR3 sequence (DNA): TGCAGTGCTAGGGGGTTGTCCCCAGATACGCAGTATTTT.

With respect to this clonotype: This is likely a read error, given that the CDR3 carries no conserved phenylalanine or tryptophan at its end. The CDR3 spells CSDGTGGTEAFS. The CDR3 region has the DNA TGCAGCGACGGGACAGGGGGAACTGAAGCTTTCTCT. The chain recombines TRBV29-1 with TRBJ1-1; 11 bases match TRBD1. This CDR3 contains 12 residues. CDR1 is SQVTM, CDR2 ANQGSEA, per germline. With 7 bases clipped from V and 5 bases from J, the junction kept 3 bases outside the gene matches.

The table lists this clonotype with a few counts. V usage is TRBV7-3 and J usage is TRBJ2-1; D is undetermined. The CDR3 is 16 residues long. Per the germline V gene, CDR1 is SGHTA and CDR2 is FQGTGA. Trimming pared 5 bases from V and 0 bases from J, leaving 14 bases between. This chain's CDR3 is CASSVDFSSSYNEQFF. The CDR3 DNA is TGTGCCAGCAGCGTCGACTTCTCGAGCTCCTACAATGAGCAGTTCTTC.

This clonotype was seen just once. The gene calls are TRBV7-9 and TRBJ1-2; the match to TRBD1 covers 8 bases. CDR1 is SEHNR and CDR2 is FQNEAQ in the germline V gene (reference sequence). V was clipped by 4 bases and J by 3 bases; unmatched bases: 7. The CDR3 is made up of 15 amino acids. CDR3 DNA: TGTGCCAGCAGCTCCACAGGGGGATCTGACTATGGCTACACCTTC. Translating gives CASSSTGGSDYGYTF.

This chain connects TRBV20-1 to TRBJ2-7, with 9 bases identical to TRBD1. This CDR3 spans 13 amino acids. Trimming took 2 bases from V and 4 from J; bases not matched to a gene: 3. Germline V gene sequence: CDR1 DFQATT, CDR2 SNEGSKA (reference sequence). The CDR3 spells CSARPDRGYEQYF. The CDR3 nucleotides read TGCAGTGCTAGACCGGACAGGGGATACGAGCAGTACTTC.

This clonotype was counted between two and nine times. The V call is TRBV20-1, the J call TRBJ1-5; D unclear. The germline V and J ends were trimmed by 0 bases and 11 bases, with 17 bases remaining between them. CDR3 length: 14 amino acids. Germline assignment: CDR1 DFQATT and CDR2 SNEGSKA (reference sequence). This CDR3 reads CSARDLRLGSAQHF. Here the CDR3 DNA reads TGCAGTGCTAGAGATCTCAGGCTGGGGTCGGCCCAGCATTTT.

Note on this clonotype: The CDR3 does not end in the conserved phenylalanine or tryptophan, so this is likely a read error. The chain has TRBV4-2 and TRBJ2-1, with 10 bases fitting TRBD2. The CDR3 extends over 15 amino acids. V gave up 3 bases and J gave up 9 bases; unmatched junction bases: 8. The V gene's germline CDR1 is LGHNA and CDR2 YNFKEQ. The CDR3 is CASSHTSGDVGEQFL. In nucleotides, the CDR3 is TGTGCCAGCAGCCACACTAGCGGGGATGTAGGTGAGCAGTTCCTC.

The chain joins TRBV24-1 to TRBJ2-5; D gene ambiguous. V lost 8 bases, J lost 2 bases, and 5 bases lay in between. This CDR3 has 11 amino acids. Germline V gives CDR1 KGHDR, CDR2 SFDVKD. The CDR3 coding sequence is TGTGCCACCAACAGACAAGAGACCCAGTACTTC. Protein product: CATNRQETQYF.

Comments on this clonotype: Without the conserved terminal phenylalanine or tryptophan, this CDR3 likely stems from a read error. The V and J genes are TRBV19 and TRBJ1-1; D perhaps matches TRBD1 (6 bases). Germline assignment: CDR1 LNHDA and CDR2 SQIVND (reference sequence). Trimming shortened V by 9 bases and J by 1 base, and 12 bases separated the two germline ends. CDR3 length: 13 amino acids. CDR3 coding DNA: TGTGCCAGCAGGGGACACAGGAACACTGAAGCTTTCCTT. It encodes CASRGHRNTEAFL.